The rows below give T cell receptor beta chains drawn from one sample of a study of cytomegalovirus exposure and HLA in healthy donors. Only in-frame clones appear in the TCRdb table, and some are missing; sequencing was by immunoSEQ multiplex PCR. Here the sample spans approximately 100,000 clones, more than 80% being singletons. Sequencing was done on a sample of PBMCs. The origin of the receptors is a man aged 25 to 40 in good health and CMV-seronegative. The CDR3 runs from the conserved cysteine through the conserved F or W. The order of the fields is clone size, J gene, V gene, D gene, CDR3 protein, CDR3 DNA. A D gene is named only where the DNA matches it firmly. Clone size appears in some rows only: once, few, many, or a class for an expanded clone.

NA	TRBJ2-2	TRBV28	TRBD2	CASSLLRLAGGVSGELFF	TGTGCCAGCAGTTTATTGAGACTAGCGGGAGGGGTTTCCGGGGAGCTGTTTTTT
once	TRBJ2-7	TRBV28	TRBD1	CASSPRTGFVEQYF	TGTGCCAGCAGTCCTAGGACAGGCTTTGTGGAGCAGTACTTC
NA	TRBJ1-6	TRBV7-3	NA	CASGTFQNSPLHF	TGTGCCAGTGGGACATTTCAAAATTCACCCCTCCACTTT
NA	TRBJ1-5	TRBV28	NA	CASSDSNQPQHF	TGTGCCAGCAGTGACTCCAATCAGCCCCAGCATTTT
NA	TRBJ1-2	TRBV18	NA	CASSPEGVNYGYTF	TGTGCCAGCTCACCGGAAGGGGTTAACTATGGCTACACCTTC
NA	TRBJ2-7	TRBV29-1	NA	CSVFGQPNPYEQYF	TGCAGCGTTTTCGGACAGCCAAACCCCTACGAGCAGTACTTC
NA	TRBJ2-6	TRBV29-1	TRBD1	CSVARTGANVLTF	TGCAGCGTCGCCAGGACAGGCGCCAACGTCCTGACTTTC
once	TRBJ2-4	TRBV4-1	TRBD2	CASSQFEGRLAGNKNIQYF	TGCGCCAGCAGCCAGTTCGAGGGCCGACTAGCGGGAAACAAAAACATTCAGTACTTC
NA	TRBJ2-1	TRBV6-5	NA	CASSPHRSGEQFF	TGTGCCAGCAGCCCCCACAGGTCAGGTGAGCAGTTCTTC
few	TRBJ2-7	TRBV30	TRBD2	CAWSGASGGLSYEQYF	TGTGCCTGGAGTGGGGCTAGCGGGGGACTCTCCTACGAGCAGTACTTC
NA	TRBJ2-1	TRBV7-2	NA	CASSLPPTREFF	TGTGCCAGCAGCTTACCCCCCACCCGGGAGTTCTTC
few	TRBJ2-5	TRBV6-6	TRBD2	CASSYVLAGAGETQYF	TGTGCCAGCAGTTATGTCCTAGCGGGGGCCGGGGAGACCCAGTACTTC
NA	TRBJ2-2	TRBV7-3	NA	CASSFSQLETGELFF	TGTGCCAGCAGCTTTTCACAGTTAGAAACCGGGGAGCTGTTTTTT
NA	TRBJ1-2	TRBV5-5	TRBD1	CASSLYDTGGLANGYTF	TGTGCCAGCAGCTTATATGACACAGGGGGCCTTGCGAATGGCTACACCTTC
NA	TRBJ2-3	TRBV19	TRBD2	CASSIEGGRGGDTQYF	TGTGCCAGTAGTATAGAGGGCGGGAGAGGTGGAGATACGCAGTATTTT
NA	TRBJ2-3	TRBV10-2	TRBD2	CASSFSTSGRSPGTQYF	TGCGCCAGCAGTTTTTCGACTAGCGGGAGATCCCCGGGTACGCAGTATTTT
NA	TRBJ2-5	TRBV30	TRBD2	CAWSGLAGFQETQYF	TGTGCCTGGAGCGGACTAGCGGGGTTCCAAGAGACCCAGTACTTC
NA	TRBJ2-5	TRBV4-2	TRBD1	CASSLQGAIGETQYF	TGTGCCAGCAGCCTCCAGGGGGCTATTGGAGAGACCCAGTACTTC
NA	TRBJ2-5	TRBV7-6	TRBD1	CASSRPGQQETQYF	TGTGCCAGCAGCCGCCCGGGACAGCAAGAGACCCAGTACTTC
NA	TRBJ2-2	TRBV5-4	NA	CASSSFRVSFLDTGELFF	TGTGCCAGCAGCTCCTTTCGAGTTTCGTTTTTGGACACCGGGGAGCTGTTTTTT
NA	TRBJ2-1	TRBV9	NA	CASSQGAGAHNEQFF	TGTGCCAGCAGCCAGGGGGCGGGAGCCCACAATGAGCAGTTCTTC
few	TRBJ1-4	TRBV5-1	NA	CASSLGTGSTNEKLFF	TGCGCCAGCAGCTTGGGGACGGGGTCAACTAATGAAAAACTGTTTTTT
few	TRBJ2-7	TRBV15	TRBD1	CATSPDRGPYEQYF	TGTGCCACCAGCCCGGACAGGGGGCCCTACGAGCAGTACTTC
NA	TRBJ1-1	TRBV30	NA	CAWGHTNTEAFF	TGTGCCTGGGGACATACGAACACTGAAGCTTTCTTT
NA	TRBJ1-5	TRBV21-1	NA	CASSKSSGIKSSNQPQHF	TGTGCCAGCAGCAAAAGTTCAGGGATTAAAAGTAGCAATCAGCCCCAGCATTTT
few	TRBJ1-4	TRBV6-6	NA	CASSWLEGNEKLFF	TGTGCCAGCAGTTGGTTGGAGGGTAATGAAAAACTGTTTTTT
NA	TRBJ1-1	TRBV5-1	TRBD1	CASSSRQGMNTEAFF	TGCGCCAGCAGCTCCAGACAGGGGATGAACACTGAAGCTTTCTTT
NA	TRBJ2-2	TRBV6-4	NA	CASSERSTGELFF	TGTGCCAGCAGTGAACGGAGCACCGGGGAGCTGTTTTTT
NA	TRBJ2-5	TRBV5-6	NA	CASSGAEETQYF	TGTGCCAGCAGCGGAGCTGAAGAGACCCAGTACTTC
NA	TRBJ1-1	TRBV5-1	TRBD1	CASSLVQTGGDRMNTEAFF	TGCGCCAGCAGCTTGGTACAAACAGGGGGCGATCGAATGAACACTGAAGCTTTCTTT
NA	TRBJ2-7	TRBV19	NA	CASSTQPRSEQYF	TGTGCCAGTAGTACTCAACCAAGGAGCGAGCAGTACTTC
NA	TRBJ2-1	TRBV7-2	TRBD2	CAISSGSYNEQFF	TGTGCCATATCTAGCGGATCCTACAATGAGCAGTTCTTC
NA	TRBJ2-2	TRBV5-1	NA	CASSLVYGQNTGELFF	TGCGCCAGCAGCTTGGTGTACGGACAGAACACCGGGGAGCTGTTTTTT
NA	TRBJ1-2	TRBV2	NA	CASSVRVDYGYTF	TGTGCCAGCAGTGTTCGGGTGGACTATGGCTACACCTTC
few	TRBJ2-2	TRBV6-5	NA	CASSYQQLRGELFF	TGTGCCAGCAGTTACCAACAGCTAAGGGGGGAGCTGTTTTTT
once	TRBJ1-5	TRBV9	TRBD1	CASSVDGTGNQPQHF	TGTGCCAGCAGCGTAGATGGGACAGGAAATCAGCCCCAGCATTTT
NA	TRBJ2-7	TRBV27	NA	CASRQGIHEQYF	TGTGCCAGCCGGCAGGGGATCCACGAGCAGTACTTC
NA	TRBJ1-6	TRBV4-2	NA	CASSQERNSPLHF	TGTGCCAGCAGCCAAGAACGGAATTCACCCCTCCACTTT
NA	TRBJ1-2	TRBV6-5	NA	CASRNRPWGYTF	TGTGCCAGCAGAAACAGACCCTGGGGCTACACCTTC
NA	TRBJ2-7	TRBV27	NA	CASSWTAKPYEQYF	TGTGCCAGCAGCTGGACAGCCAAACCCTACGAGCAGTACTTC
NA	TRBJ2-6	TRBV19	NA	CASSITYFRRVWANVLTF	TGTGCCAGTAGTATAACCTACTTCAGGAGGGTTTGGGCCAACGTCCTGACTTTC
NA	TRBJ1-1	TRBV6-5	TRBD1	CASRLSGGTEAFF	TGTGCCAGCAGACTCTCAGGGGGAACTGAAGCTTTCTTT
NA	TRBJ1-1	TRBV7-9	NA	CSSSGGNTEAFF	TGTTCCAGCAGCGGAGGGAACACTGAAGCTTTCTTT
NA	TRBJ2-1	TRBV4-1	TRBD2	CASSQDQSFGLAGVHGNEQFF	TGCGCCAGCAGCCAAGATCAAAGTTTTGGACTAGCGGGAGTACATGGCAATGAGCAGTTCTTC
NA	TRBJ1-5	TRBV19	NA	CASSIGGNQPQHF	TGTGCCAGTAGTATCGGGGGAAACCAGCCCCAGCATTTT
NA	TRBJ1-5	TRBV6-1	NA	CASSTGAGGNQPQHF	TGTGCCAGCAGTACGGGGGCGGGGGGCAATCAGCCCCAGCATTTT